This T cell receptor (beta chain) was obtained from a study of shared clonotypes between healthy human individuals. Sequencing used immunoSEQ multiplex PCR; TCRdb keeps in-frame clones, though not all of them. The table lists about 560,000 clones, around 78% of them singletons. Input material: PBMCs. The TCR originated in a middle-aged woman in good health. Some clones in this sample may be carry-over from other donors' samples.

This CDR3 is CASSFPAAYEQYF. As DNA, the CDR3 is TGTGCCAGCAGTTTCCCGGCGGCCTACGAGCAGTACTTC. This rearrangement joins TRBV28 to TRBJ2-7, with unresolved D. V was cut by 3 bases and J by 2 bases, with 8 bases left in between. CDR1 MDHEN and CDR2 SYDVKM come from the germline V gene. CDR3 length equals 13 residues.